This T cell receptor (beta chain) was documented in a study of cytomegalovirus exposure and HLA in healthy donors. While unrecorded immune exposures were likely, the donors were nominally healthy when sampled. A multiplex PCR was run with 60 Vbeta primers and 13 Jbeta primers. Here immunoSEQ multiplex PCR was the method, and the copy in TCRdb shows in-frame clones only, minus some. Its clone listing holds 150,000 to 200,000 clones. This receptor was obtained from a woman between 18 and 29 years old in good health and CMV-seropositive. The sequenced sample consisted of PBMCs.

Here the CDR3 DNA reads TGTGCCAGTAGTTCCAGGGGGCAGGCGGATGGCTACACCTTC. Its protein product is CASSSRGQADGYTF. The chain is built from TRBV19 and TRBJ1-2, with TRBD1 matching 8 bases. This CDR3 spans 14 amino acids. V shed 5 bases, J shed 6 bases, and the junction held 8 bases outside the gene matches. Germline CDR1 LNHDA, CDR2 SQIVND (reference sequence).